This T cell receptor (beta chain) is from a study of molecular identifiers for immune sequencing clone quantification. TCRdb reanalysed the PCR reads using MiXCR and keeps one entry per CDR3 protein. Among approximately 500,000 distinct CDR3 sequences, 20% to 25% were seen once, and the ten largest hold around 0.84%. A few counts support this clonotype. Libraries for naive CD8 T cells, which were made from approximately 20,000 to 980,000 sorted cells, drew on 10%, 30% or 50% of the RNA. Naive CD8 T cells were FACS-sorted by CD8+CD4-CCR7+CD45RA+ markers. This CDR3 spans 13 amino acids. The V and J ends lost 5 bases and 6 bases respectively, with 11 bases between them. Per germline, CDR1 LNHDA and CDR2 SQIVND (reference sequence).

This sequence joins TRBV19 and TRBJ1-5; D gene uncertain. This TCR came from a human donor in good health. Some libraries in this study had Jurkat cell RNA spiked in. The sequenced sample consisted of naive CD8+ T cells from blood, with Jurkat cell RNA spiked in. Noted subset: FACS-sorted CD8+CD4-CCR7+CD45RA+ naive T cells. In DNA, the CDR3 is TGTGCCAGTAGTCCGGCAGTCGGTCAGCCCCAGCATTTT. Protein product: CASSPAVGQPQHF.